These 5 T cell receptor beta chains were all obtained from the same sample, sequenced in a study of response to subunit inactivated influenza vaccine. Each CDR3 protein gets one entry after TCRdb re-called the RT-PCR reads with MiXCR. The sample lists hundreds of thousands of distinct CDR3 sequences; around 15% were seen once. The specimen was PBMCs from blood, collected approximately 15 days before vaccination. These receptors were obtained from a man aged 50 or older who received an inactivated influenza vaccine.

The chain couples TRBV12-3 or TRBV12-4 to TRBJ1-1; D is possibly TRBD1 (5 bases). The CDR3 spans 13 residues. The V and J ends lost 5 bases and 1 base respectively, with 8 bases between them. CDR3 DNA sequence: TGTGCCAGCAGTAGGGGACGGAACACTGAAGCTTTCTTT. Translation: CASSRGRNTEAFF.

J is TRBJ1-2 and V is TRBV6-1; perhaps TRBD1 as D (5 bases). CDR1 MNHNS and CDR2 SASEGT come from the germline V gene. The length of the CDR3 is 11 residues. The V end was cut by 7 bases, the J end by 8 bases, with 11 bases between. The CDR3 here is CASTWRGGYTF. For the CDR3, the DNA is TGTGCCAGCACGTGGAGGGGCGGCTACACCTTC.

V usage is TRBV10-3 and J usage is TRBJ2-7, with D perhaps TRBD1 (6 bases). Per the germline V gene, CDR1 is ENHRY and CDR2 is SYGVKD. The CDR3 covers 12 residues. Trimming cost V 4 bases and J 5 bases, with 9 bases left between them. In DNA, the CDR3 is TGTGCCATCAGTGCAGGGGTCCACGAGCAGTACTTC. Translated, it gives CAISAGVHEQYF.

This clonotype has ten or more counts. This rearrangement joins TRBV20-1 to TRBJ2-7, with 11 bases matching TRBD2. The length of the CDR3 is 16 residues. CDR1 is DFQATT, CDR2 SNEGSKA, per germline (reference sequence). V lost 2 bases and J lost 2; bases outside the gene matches: 8. CDR3 coding DNA: TGCAGTGCTAGACGACCGGGACTAGCGGTGACCTACGAGCAGTACTTC. Protein product: CSARRPGLAVTYEQYF.

This clonotype was found a few times. J is TRBJ1-2 and V is TRBV25-1; 7 bases map to TRBD1. The junction had 7 bases not matched to a gene; V was cut back by 6 bases and J by 0 bases. The length of the CDR3 is 15 residues. Germline assignment: CDR1 MGHDK and CDR2 SYGVNS. CDR3 nucleotides: TGTGCCAGCAGCCAGGACAGGTCGGCTAACTATGGCTACACCTTC. Its protein product is CASSQDRSANYGYTF.